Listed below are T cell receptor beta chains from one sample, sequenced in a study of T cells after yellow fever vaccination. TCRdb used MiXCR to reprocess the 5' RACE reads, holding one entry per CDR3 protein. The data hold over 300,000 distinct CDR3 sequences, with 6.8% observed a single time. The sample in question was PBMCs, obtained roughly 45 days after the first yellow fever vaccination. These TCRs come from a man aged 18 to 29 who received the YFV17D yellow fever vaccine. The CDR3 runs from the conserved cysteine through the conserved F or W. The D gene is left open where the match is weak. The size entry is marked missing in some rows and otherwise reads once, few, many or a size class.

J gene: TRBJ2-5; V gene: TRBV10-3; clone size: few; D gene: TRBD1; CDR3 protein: CAISPGTGEETQYF; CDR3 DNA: TGTGCCATCAGCCCCGGGACAGGGGAAGAGACCCAGTACTTC
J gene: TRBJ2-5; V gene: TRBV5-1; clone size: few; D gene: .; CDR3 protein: CASSSQDGYQETQYF; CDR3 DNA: TGCGCCAGCAGCTCCCAGGACGGGTACCAAGAGACCCAGTACTTC
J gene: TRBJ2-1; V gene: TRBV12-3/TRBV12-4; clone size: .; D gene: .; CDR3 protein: CASGPYNEQFF; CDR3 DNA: TGTGCCTCAGGGCCCTACAATGAGCAGTTCTTC
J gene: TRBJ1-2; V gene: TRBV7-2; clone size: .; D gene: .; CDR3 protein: CASNPYANYGYTF; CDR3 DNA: TGTGCCAGCAACCCCTACGCTAACTATGGCTACACCTTC
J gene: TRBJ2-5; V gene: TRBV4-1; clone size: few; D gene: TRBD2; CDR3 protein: CASSLGRGSIAETQYF; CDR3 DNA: TGCGCCAGCAGCCTCGGGCGGGGGTCTATCGCGGAGACCCAGTACTTC
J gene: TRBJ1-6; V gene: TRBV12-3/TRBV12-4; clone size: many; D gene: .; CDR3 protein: CASNLQNNSPLHF; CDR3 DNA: TGTGCCAGCAACTTGCAGAACAATTCACCCCTCCACTTT
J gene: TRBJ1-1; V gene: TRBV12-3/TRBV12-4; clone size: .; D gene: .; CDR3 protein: CASSIQGHHTEAFF; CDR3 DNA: TGTGCCAGCAGCATACAGGGCCACCACACTGAAGCTTTCTTT
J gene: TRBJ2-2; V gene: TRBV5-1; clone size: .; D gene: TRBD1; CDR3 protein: CASSPTGAGELFF; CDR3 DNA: TGCGCCAGCAGCCCCACAGGGGCCGGGGAGCTGTTTTTT
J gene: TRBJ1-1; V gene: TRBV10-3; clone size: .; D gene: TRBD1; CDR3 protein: CAIRGQVTNTEAFF; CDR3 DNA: TGTGCCATCAGAGGACAGGTGACGAACACTGAAGCTTTCTTT
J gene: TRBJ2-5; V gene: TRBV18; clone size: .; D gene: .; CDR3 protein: CASSPAAFRKVQYF; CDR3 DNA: TGTGCCAGCTCACCGGCGGCGTTTAGAAAGGTCCAGTACTTC
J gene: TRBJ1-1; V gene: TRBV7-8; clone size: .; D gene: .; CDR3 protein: CASSRDSNTEAFF; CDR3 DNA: TGTGCCAGCAGCCGTGACAGCAACACTGAAGCTTTCTTT
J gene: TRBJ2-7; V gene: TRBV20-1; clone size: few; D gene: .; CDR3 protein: CSARDGYGSYEQYF; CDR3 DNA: TGCAGTGCTAGAGATGGATACGGATCCTACGAGCAGTACTTC
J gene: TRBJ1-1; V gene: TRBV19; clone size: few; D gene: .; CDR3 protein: CASGWGQYTEAFF; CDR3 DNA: TGTGCCAGTGGTTGGGGGCAGTACACTGAAGCTTTCTTT
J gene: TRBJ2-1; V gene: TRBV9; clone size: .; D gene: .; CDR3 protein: CASSVGGTPKNNEQFF; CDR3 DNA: TGTGCCAGCAGCGTTGGAGGGACTCCGAAAAACAATGAGCAGTTCTTC
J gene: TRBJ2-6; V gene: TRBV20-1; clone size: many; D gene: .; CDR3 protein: CSATQGGGANVLTF; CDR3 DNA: TGCAGTGCGACACAGGGAGGTGGGGCCAACGTCCTGACTTTC
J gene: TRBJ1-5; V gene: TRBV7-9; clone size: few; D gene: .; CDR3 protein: CASSFGKGNQPQHF; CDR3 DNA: TGTGCCAGCAGCTTCGGAAAGGGGAATCAGCCCCAGCATTTT
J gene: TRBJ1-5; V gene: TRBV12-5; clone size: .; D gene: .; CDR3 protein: CASGLFGSSRTPQHF; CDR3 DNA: TGTGCTAGTGGTTTGTTCGGGAGTAGCCGAACTCCCCAGCATTTT
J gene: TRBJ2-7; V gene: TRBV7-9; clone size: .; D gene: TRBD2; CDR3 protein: CASSHGRGTSGYEQYF; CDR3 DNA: TGTGCCAGCAGTCACGGGCGGGGGACTTCGGGCTACGAGCAGTACTTC
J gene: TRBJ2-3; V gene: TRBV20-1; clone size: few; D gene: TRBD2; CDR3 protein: CSARREADTQYF; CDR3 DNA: TGCAGTGCTAGACGGGAGGCGGATACGCAGTATTTT